Presented here are 9 T cell receptor beta chains from one specimen sequenced in a study of response to subunit inactivated influenza vaccine (dated 2018 in TCRdb). The library was obtained by RT-PCR. The run used an Illumina HiSeq 2500. TCRdb reprocessed the public reads (quality trimming at Q25 with fastp, clone calling with MiXCR) and kept in-frame beta chains. Rows matching on CDR3 protein sequence are summarized as one entry with the most common DNA and genes. Present in this sample are 430,000 or so distinct CDR3 sequences, 9.5% to 13% of which were seen just once. The ten largest clones add up to about 12% of the sample. In the paper's terms, the time point label means: around 47 days after influenza vaccine administration. The source was PBMCs from blood, collected about 40 days after vaccination. Receptors were obtained from a man between 50 and 59 years old who received an inactivated influenza vaccine. Donor details come from another sample of the same person, matched by shared clones.

This clonotype appeared many times. The J gene is TRBJ2-5, the V gene TRBV9, with 10 bases that match TRBD2. The CDR3 runs 15 residues. The junction had 4 bases not matched to a gene; V was cut back by 0 bases and J by 5 bases. The V gene's germline CDR1 is SGDLS and CDR2 YYNGEE. The chain's CDR3 is CASSVGAGGLETQYF. The CDR3 DNA is TGTGCCAGCAGCGTAGGAGCGGGGGGGCTGGAGACCCAGTACTTC.

This clonotype was counted at least ten times. The rearrangement uses TRBV12-3 or TRBV12-4 and TRBJ1-1; D is uncertain. The CDR3 loop spans 12 amino acids. Between the trimmed V and J ends, which lost 2 bases and 4 bases, there was a span of 5 bases. The CDR3 nucleotides are TGTGCCAGCAGTTTATCCGGCACTGAAGCTTTCTTT. Translated, it gives CASSLSGTEAFF.

This clonotype was detected many times. This rearrangement joins TRBV7-2 to TRBJ2-2; D is perhaps TRBD2 (6 bases). The germline V gene encodes CDR1 SGHTA and CDR2 FQGNSA. CDR3 length: 14 amino acids. The V and J ends lost 3 bases and 5 bases respectively, with 10 bases between them. CDR3 sequence reads: CASSLEGRTGELFF. CDR3 DNA sequence: TGTGCCAGCAGCTTGGAGGGGAGGACCGGGGAGCTGTTTTTT.

The gene calls are TRBV2 and TRBJ2-7, with 7 bases lining up with TRBD1. J lost 0 bases, V lost 3 bases, and 5 bases had no gene match. Germline CDR1 reads SNHLY; CDR2 reads FYNNEI. The CDR3 spans 15 residues. CDR3 nucleotide sequence: TGTGCCAGCAGTGACGGGCCAGGGGGCTCCTACGAGCAGTACTTC. Translating gives CASSDGPGGSYEQYF.

This clonotype has at least ten counts. As DNA, the CDR3 is TGTGCCAGCAGCCCCCCCCGTTTAGGCTACAATGAGCAGTTCTTC. This translates into CASSPPRLGYNEQFF. V usage is TRBV9 and J usage is TRBJ2-1; D is ambiguous. Germline CDR1 and CDR2: SGDLS and YYNGEE. V lost 4 bases, J lost 3 bases, and 14 bases lay in between. The CDR3 consists of 15 residues.

This clonotype was seen only a few times. The V gene is TRBV28, the J gene TRBJ1-2, with a weak D call TRBD1 (6 bases). The CDR3 contains 14 residues. Trimming left V 7 bases short and J 4 bases short, with 16 bases between. The germline V gene encodes CDR1 MDHEN and CDR2 SYDVKM. The CDR3 DNA reads TGTGCCAGCACCCAAAGGGGAGGGGGCTATGGCTACACCTTC. Translated: CASTQRGGGYGYTF.

This clonotype was found a few times. The chain couples TRBV9 to TRBJ1-2, with D possibly TRBD1 on 5 matching bases. This CDR3 is 16 amino acids long. V lost 0 bases and J 3 bases, leaving 15 bases between the germline ends. In germline, CDR1 is SGDLS, CDR2 YYNGEE. The CDR3 DNA reads as TGTGCCAGCAGCGTAGGGGGGGGAGACGGATACTATGGCTACACCTTC. It encodes CASSVGGGDGYYGYTF.

The table lists this clonotype with a few counts. J is TRBJ2-7 and V is TRBV7-2, with no clear D. V shed 3 bases and J shed 1 base, with 7 bases lying between them. CDR3 length equals 13 residues. In germline, CDR1 is SGHTA, CDR2 FQGNSA. The CDR3 region is CASSLVASYEQYF. The DNA of the CDR3 is TGTGCCAGCAGCTTGGTGGCGTCCTACGAGCAGTACTTC.

This clonotype was detected ten times or more. This rearrangement joins TRBV20-1 to TRBJ2-5; D remains ambiguous. There are 12 residues in the CDR3. Germline V CDR1 and CDR2: DFQATT, SNEGSKA (reference sequence). The germline V and J ends were trimmed by 3 bases and 3 bases, with 8 bases remaining between them. The CDR3 DNA reads TGCAGTGCTAGGGGCCCCGAAGAGACCCAGTACTTC. Its translation: CSARGPEETQYF.